These 21 T cell receptor beta chains originate from one sample sequenced in a study of blood T cell repertoires in COVID-19. The assay was immunoSEQ multiplex PCR, and TCRdb's table has in-frame clones only and misses some. The sample records about 380,000 clones, around 84% being singletons. The specimen sequenced was peripheral blood. The receptors come from a human donor with acute or convalescent COVID-19. The donor label of this sample is uncertain.

The chain uses TRBV28 and TRBJ1-5; 7 bases match TRBD1. Germline V lookup: CDR1 MDHEN, CDR2 SYDVKM. Trimming at V came to 7 bases and at J to 3 bases, leaving 12 bases not matched to a gene. The CDR3 runs 16 residues. Here the CDR3 reads CASKDRLKTANQPQHF. The CDR3 DNA is TGTGCCAGCAAGGACAGGCTAAAGACGGCCAATCAGCCCCAGCATTTT.

This chain uses TRBV18 with TRBJ2-7; D remains unclear. V was clipped by 3 bases and J by 4 bases, with 7 bases between them. CDR3 length: 12 residues. Germline V gene lookup returns CDR1 KGHSH and CDR2 LQKENI. Here the CDR3 DNA reads TGTGCCAGCTCACCTGACTGGTACGAGCAGTACTTC. Translated, it gives CASSPDWYEQYF.

The V and J genes are TRBV5-1 and TRBJ1-2; tentative D call: TRBD1 (6 bases). CDR1 and CDR2 (germline): SGHRS, YFSETQ. The V end was cut by 4 bases, the J end by 6 bases, with 13 bases between. This CDR3 is built from 13 residues. The CDR3 DNA reads as TGCGCCAGCAGCCGAAACAGGGATCATGGCTACACCTTC. Protein sequence: CASSRNRDHGYTF. The full variable domain, completed using reference TRBV5-1 and TRBJ1-2, is KAGVTQTPRYLIKTRGQQVTLSCSPISGHRSVSWYQQTPGQGLQFLFEYFSETQRNKGNFPGRFSGRQFSNSRSEMNVSTLELGDSALYLCASSRNRDHGYTFGSGTRLTVV.

The chain is built from TRBV19 and TRBJ1-2, with D uncertain. Trimming cost V 5 bases and J 8 bases, with 12 bases left between them. There are 12 residues in the CDR3. Germline CDR1 and CDR2: LNHDA and SQIVND (reference sequence). The CDR3 spells CASSGGTFGYTF. For the CDR3, the DNA is TGTGCCAGTAGTGGAGGTACCTTCGGCTACACCTTC.

V gene TRBV3-1 (or the pseudogene TRBV3-2) combines with J gene TRBJ1-1; 8 bases are a match to TRBD1. Germline lookup yields CDR1 LGHDT and CDR2 YNNKEL (reference sequence). The CDR3 loop spans 13 amino acids. The V and J ends lost 11 bases and 6 bases, in that order; junction bases with no gene match: 11. The CDR3 sequence: CAFPGGPRAEAFF. The CDR3 DNA sequence: TGTGCCTTCCCAGGGGGCCCGAGGGCTGAAGCTTTCTTT.

The chain joins TRBV11-2 to TRBJ1-1; the match to TRBD1 covers 7 bases. Germline CDR1 SGHAT, CDR2 FQNNGV. Trimming cost V 4 bases and J 5 bases; bases outside gene matches: 10. The CDR3 spans 15 residues. CDR3 DNA sequence: TGTGCCAGCAGCTCGGACCGGGACAGCCTAACTGAAGCTTTCTTT. Its translation: CASSSDRDSLTEAFF.

This clone was observed a single time. The chain uses TRBV19 and TRBJ1-4; the match to TRBD1 covers 8 bases. Germline V gives CDR1 LNHDA, CDR2 SQIVND (reference sequence). The CDR3 runs to 15 residues. V lost 9 bases to trimming and J lost 8 bases; unmatched junction nucleotides: 14. The CDR3 spells CASTDWTGNGEKLFF. CDR3 coding DNA: TGTGCCAGCACGGACTGGACAGGGAACGGAGAAAAACTGTTTTTT.

This clone was seen only a few times. This chain connects TRBV6-6 to TRBJ1-2; 8 nucleotides agree with TRBD1. Germline trimming cut 6 bases from V and 3 bases from J; bases unmatched to any gene: 9. Germline CDR1 and CDR2: MNHNY and SVGAGI (reference sequence). The CDR3 is 15 amino acids. Written as DNA, the CDR3 is TGTGCCAGCAGAGGACCGGGACAGGCGGACTATGGCTACACCTTC. This encodes CASRGPGQADYGYTF.

This chain links TRBV2 with TRBJ2-4; possible D gene TRBD2, 6 bases. The CDR3 consists of 14 residues. Trimming left V 3 bases short and J 8 bases short, with 14 bases between. Germline V gene data show CDR1 as SNHLY and CDR2 as FYNNEI. CDR3 loop: CASSEEGTVYIQYF. The CDR3 bases are TGTGCCAGCAGTGAGGAGGGGACGGTGTACATTCAGTACTTC.

This chain links TRBV18 with TRBJ1-5; 9 positions match TRBD1. The CDR3 covers 16 residues. V shed 4 bases, J shed 3 bases, and the junction held 7 bases outside the gene matches. Germline CDR1 KGHSH, CDR2 LQKENI. The CDR3 is CASSLEDRGDNQPQHF. The CDR3 nucleotides are TGTGCCAGCTCACTAGAGGACAGGGGTGACAATCAGCCCCAGCATTTT.

V gene TRBV5-6 combines with J gene TRBJ2-1; 13 bases align to TRBD2. V shed 4 bases and J 9 bases; nucleotides not matched to a gene: 7. CDR3 length equals 15 residues. CDR1 is SGHDT, CDR2 YYEEEE, per germline. CDR3: CASSPGLAGVSEQFF. DNA of the CDR3: TGTGCCAGCAGCCCTGGACTAGCGGGAGTATCTGAGCAGTTCTTC.

The genes are TRBV7-2 and TRBJ2-3, with 9 bases aligning to TRBD1. Germline V lookup: CDR1 SGHTA, CDR2 FQGNSA. The V and J ends lost 3 bases and 3 bases, in that order; junction bases with no gene match: 4. This CDR3 spans 15 amino acids. The DNA for the CDR3 is TGTGCCAGCAGCTTTTACAGGGGGCAGACAGATACGCAGTATTTT. This encodes CASSFYRGQTDTQYF.

The table lists this clone with a count of one. V usage is TRBV7-8 and J usage is TRBJ1-2; weak D call: TRBD1 (5 bases). CDR3 size: 15 residues. Between the trimmed V and J ends, which lost 2 bases and 6 bases, there was a span of 16 bases. Looked up from germline, CDR1 is SGHVS and CDR2 is FQNEAQ. The CDR3 DNA reads TGTGCCAGCAGCTTACTGGTGGGGAAAGGGGATGGCTACACCTTC. Encoded protein: CASSLLVGKGDGYTF.

In DNA, the CDR3 is TGTGCCAGCAGCCTTAAAGTGGCGGCTAATGAAAAACTGTTTTTT. Amino acids: CASSLKVAANEKLFF. V usage is TRBV28 and J usage is TRBJ1-4; D remains unclear. Looked up from germline, CDR1 is MDHEN and CDR2 is SYDVKM. This CDR3 region has 15 residues. Trimming left V 6 bases short and J 3 bases short, with 14 bases between.

V is TRBV21-1 and J is TRBJ2-1; TRBD2 is taken as the D call from the table, unchecked against the DNA. TRBV21-1 is noted as a pseudogene. CDR3 size: 17 residues. This chain's CDR3 is CASSKETSGVTYNEQFF. CDR3 sequence (DNA): TGTGCCAGCAGCAAAGAGACTAGCGGGGTTACTTACAATGAGCAGTTCTTC.

Here the CDR3 reads CASSRLGPANTDTQYF. The CDR3 DNA follows: TGTGCCAGCAGCCGATTGGGCCCGGCCAACACAGATACGCAGTATTTT. The chain has TRBV7-8 and TRBJ2-3, with unresolved D. Germline CDR1 SGHVS, CDR2 FQNEAQ. Trimming removed 5 bases at V and 2 bases at J, with 17 bases between. The CDR3 contains 16 residues.

This clone was seen a single time. This chain joins TRBV27 and TRBJ2-3; D perhaps matches TRBD2 (6 bases). The CDR3 contains 15 residues. V shed 6 bases and J shed 4 bases, with 17 bases lying between them. Germline-derived CDR1 and CDR2 are MNHEY and SMNVEV (reference sequence). This CDR3 reads CASRLQAGWADTQYF. The DNA of the CDR3 is TGTGCCAGCAGACTACAGGCGGGGTGGGCAGATACGCAGTATTTT.

This clone was counted a few times. The chain combines TRBV4-2 with TRBJ2-4; tentative D call: TRBD2 (6 bases). Germline-derived CDR1 and CDR2 are LGHNA and YNFKEQ. This CDR3 spans 15 amino acids. V lost 4 bases to trimming and J lost 8 bases, with 18 bases between them. CDR3 coding DNA: TGTGCCAGCAGCCCTTCCAGTGCGGGGTCAGACATTCAGTACTTC. Residues: CASSPSSAGSDIQYF.

This clone was found once. The chain joins TRBV13 to TRBJ1-1; the D is unclear. V was trimmed by 6 bases and J by 0 bases, leaving 20 bases between them. This CDR3 contains 17 residues. Germline-derived CDR1 and CDR2 are PRHDT and FYEKMQ (reference sequence). The CDR3 DNA reads as TGTGCCAGCAGAACTCGAAGACCTCGACACTTGAACACTGAAGCTTTCTTT. Residues: CASRTRRPRHLNTEAFF.

The V and J genes are TRBV18 and TRBJ1-2, with 10 bases matching TRBD1. The V gene end was trimmed by 4 bases and the J gene end by 0 bases; junction bases not matched to a gene: 8. This CDR3 has 17 amino acids. Per germline, CDR1 KGHSH and CDR2 LQKENI. DNA of the CDR3: TGTGCCAGCTCACTCCTGACAGGGGGCAATACTAACTATGGCTACACCTTC. This sequence encodes CASSLLTGGNTNYGYTF.

The genes are TRBV7-9 and TRBJ1-4; no firm D call. V lost 0 bases, J lost 4 bases, and 9 bases lay in between. The CDR3 has 15 residues. The germline gives CDR1 SEHNR, CDR2 FQNEAQ (reference sequence). The CDR3 protein is CASSLAAGYNEKLFF. In DNA form, the CDR3 reads TGTGCCAGCAGCTTAGCAGCAGGCTATAATGAAAAACTGTTTTTT.